The 9 T cell receptor beta chains given below trace back to one sample, sequenced in a study of graft-versus-host responses after intestinal transplantation. These receptors are not linked to any known antigen. Produced via immunoSEQ multiplex PCR; TCRdb's table is partial and in-frame only. This table holds roughly 120,000 clones, roughly 95% found once. The sequencing here drew on unstimulated CD8+ T cells sorted from spleen or lymph node cells, taken before intestinal transplant. The receptors stem from a human donor who received an intestinal transplant.

The gene calls are TRBV10-3 and TRBJ1-1; 8 nucleotides match TRBD1. The ends lost 10 bases at V and 4 bases at J; junction bases unmatched: 14. This CDR3 is built from 15 residues. Germline V lookup: CDR1 ENHRY, CDR2 SYGVKD. The CDR3 nucleotides read TGTGCCACCTCTCCGACAGGGGAGGTGGGCACTGAAGCTTTCTTT. Its translation: CATSPTGEVGTEAFF.

This chain joins TRBV4-3 and TRBJ2-7, with D possibly matching TRBD1 (5 bases). V was trimmed by 0 bases and J by 1 base, leaving 10 bases between them. Germline CDR1 and CDR2: LGHNA and YSLEER. The CDR3 contains 15 residues. The CDR3: CASSQERQGSYEQYF. CDR3 DNA sequence: TGCGCCAGCAGCCAAGAGCGGCAGGGTTCCTACGAGCAGTACTTC.

The gene calls are TRBV11-2 and TRBJ2-7; unclear D gene. V gave up 1 base and J gave up 3 bases, with 4 bases separating them. Germline V gives CDR1 SGHAT, CDR2 FQNNGV. The CDR3 has 12 amino acids. CDR3 in DNA: TGTGCCAGCAGCTTAGCCTACTACGAGCAGTACTTC. Residues: CASSLAYYEQYF.

Concerning this clone itself: One junction end does not reproduce the germline sequence, and a read error may be involved. The chain carries TRBV7-7 and TRBJ2-5; TRBD2 matches 8 bases. The DNA end favors TRBJ2-7, so the J call may be wrong. CDR1 is SSHAT, CDR2 FNYEAQ, per germline (reference sequence). The CDR3 consists of 15 residues. CDR3 residues: CASSTTSGVCYEQYF. The DNA for the CDR3 is TGTGCTAGCAGCACCACTAGCGGAGTCTGCTACGAGCAGTACTTC.

The V gene is TRBV9, the J gene TRBJ2-1; TRBD2 aligns across 8 bases. The germline V gene has CDR1 SGDLS and CDR2 YYNGEE. V was pared by 0 bases and J by 5 bases, with 13 bases of the junction left unmatched. The CDR3 spans 18 residues. The CDR3 DNA reads TGTGCCAGCAGCGTAGGAGGCGAAAGCGGGAGTAGACACAATGAGCAGTTCTTC. Its translation: CASSVGGESGSRHNEQFF.

The chain recombines TRBV13 with TRBJ2-7, with TRBD1 matching 8 bases. Unmatched junction bases numbered 12, after V lost 0 bases and J lost 2 bases. Germline lookup yields CDR1 PRHDT and CDR2 FYEKMQ (reference sequence). The CDR3 extends over 18 amino acids. CDR3 coding DNA: TGTGCCAGCAGCTTAGGCCCGACCGGGACAGGTTACACCTACGAGCAGTACTTC. Translated: CASSLGPTGTGYTYEQYF.

The chain employs TRBV28 and TRBJ1-1; possibly TRBD1 for D (6 bases). Germline CDR1 reads MDHEN; CDR2 reads SYDVKM. Trimming stripped 3 bases from V and 8 bases from J, with 7 bases between. The CDR3 length is 11 residues. CDR3 nucleotide sequence: TGTGCCAGCAGTTTCGACAGGGAAGCTTTCTTT. Its protein product is CASSFDREAFF.

The chain has TRBV9 and TRBJ2-3, with 7 bases aligning to TRBD1. V trimming: 3 bases; J trimming: 2 bases; junction bases outside the gene matches: 3. Germline loops: CDR1 SGDLS, CDR2 YYNGEE. The CDR3 has 14 residues. CDR3 bases: TGTGCCAGCAGCGGGGACAGCTTCACAGATACGCAGTATTTT. It encodes CASSGDSFTDTQYF.

V and J are TRBV4-3 and TRBJ2-3; 9 bases line up with TRBD1. This CDR3 spans 15 amino acids. With 1 base clipped from V and 4 bases from J, the junction kept 3 bases outside the gene matches. Germline V gene data show CDR1 as LGHNA and CDR2 as YSLEER. In nucleotides, the CDR3 is TGCGCCAGCAGCCAAGCGACAGGGGGATCAGATACGCAGTATTTT. Residues: CASSQATGGSDTQYF.